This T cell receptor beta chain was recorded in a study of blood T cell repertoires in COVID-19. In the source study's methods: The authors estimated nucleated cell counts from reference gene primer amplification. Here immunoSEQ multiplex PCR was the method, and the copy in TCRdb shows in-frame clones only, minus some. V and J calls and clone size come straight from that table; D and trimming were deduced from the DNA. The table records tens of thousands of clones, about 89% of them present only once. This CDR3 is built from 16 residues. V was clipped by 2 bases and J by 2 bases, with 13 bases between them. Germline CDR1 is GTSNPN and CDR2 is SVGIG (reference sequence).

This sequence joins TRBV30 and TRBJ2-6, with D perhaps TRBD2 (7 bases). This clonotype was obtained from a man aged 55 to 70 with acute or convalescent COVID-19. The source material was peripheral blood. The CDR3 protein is CAWSRGAPTGANVLTF. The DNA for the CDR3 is TGTGCCTGGAGTCGGGGGGCACCGACTGGGGCCAACGTCCTGACTTTC. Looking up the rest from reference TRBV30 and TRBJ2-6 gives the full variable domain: SQTIHQWPATLVQPVGSPLSLECTVEGTSNPNLYWYRQAAGRGLQLLFYSVGIGQISSEVPQNLSASRPQDRQFILSSKKLLLSDSGFYLCAWSRGAPTGANVLTFGAGSRLTVL.